This T cell receptor beta chain is from a study of blood T cell repertoires in COVID-19. Looking at the study overall: Acute and convalescent COVID-19 specimens originated in the United States, Italy and Spain. PBMCs, B-cell-depleted T cells, or T cells were the source of the cDNA or gDNA that made up the material.

From germline, CDR1 is MNHEY and CDR2 SVGAGI. The V and J ends lost 6 bases and 7 bases, in that order; junction bases with no gene match: 3. The CDR3 consists of 12 residues. Authors' analysis steps: Using reference gene primer amplification, nucleated cell counts were estimated. This table comes from immunoSEQ multiplex PCR, and its TCRdb copy is limited to in-frame clones, with some not included. V, J and clone size reflect that table, while D and trimming were determined from the DNA. The top ten hold about 4.8% of the sample, which has 65,000 to 90,000 clones, more than 80% seen once. What was sequenced was peripheral blood. This sequence was found in a woman of 80 years or more with active or convalescent COVID-19. The chain links TRBV6-5 to TRBJ2-7; 10 bases map to TRBD1. CDR3 residues: CASRAGQGEQYF. The CDR3 bases are TGTGCCAGCAGGGCGGGACAGGGGGAGCAGTACTTC.